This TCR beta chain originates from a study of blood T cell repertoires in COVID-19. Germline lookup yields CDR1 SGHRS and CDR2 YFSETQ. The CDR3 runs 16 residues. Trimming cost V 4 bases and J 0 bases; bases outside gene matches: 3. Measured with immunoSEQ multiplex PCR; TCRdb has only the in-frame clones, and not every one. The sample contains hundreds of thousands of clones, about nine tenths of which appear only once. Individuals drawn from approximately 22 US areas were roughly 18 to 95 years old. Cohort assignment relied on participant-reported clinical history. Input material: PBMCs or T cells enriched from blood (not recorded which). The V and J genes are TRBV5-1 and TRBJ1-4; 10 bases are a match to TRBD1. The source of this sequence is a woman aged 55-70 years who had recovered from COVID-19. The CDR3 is CASSRGQGTTNEKLFF. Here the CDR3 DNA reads TGCGCCAGCAGCCGGGGACAGGGGACAACTAATGAAAAACTGTTTTTT.